What follows are 5 T cell receptor beta chains derived from one specimen sequenced in a study of T-cell reconstitution after alpha-beta-depleted transplantation in children. During its preparation, the TCRbeta library received unique molecular identifiers. TCRdb used MiXCR to reprocess the PCR reads, holding one entry per CDR3 protein. Among around 300,000 distinct CDR3 sequences, approximately 23% were seen once, and the ten largest hold approximately 11%. The sequences come from PBMCs, mostly from graft donor cells, collected 180 days after TCRalphabeta/CD19-depleted stem cell transplant. Source of these receptors: a male patient between 5 and 17 years old who had a stem cell transplant for acute lymphoblastic leukemia, so the T cells may come from the graft donor.

This clonotype was seen only a few times. CDR3 bases: TGTGCCAGCAGCTTAAAGGGGTATGAGCAGTTCTTC. Its protein is CASSLKGYEQFF. The chain joins TRBV7-6 to TRBJ2-1; D is perhaps TRBD1 (5 bases). The CDR3 loop spans 12 amino acids. The V gene's germline CDR1 is SGHVS and CDR2 FNYEAQ. V lost 2 bases to trimming and J lost 8 bases, with 7 bases between them. The complete variable domain, with remaining parts taken from reference TRBV7-6 and TRBJ2-1, reads GAGVSQSPRYKVTKRGQDVALRCDPISGHVSLYWYRQALGQGPEFLTYFNYEAQQDKSGLPNDRFSAERPEGSISTLTIQRTEQRDSAMYRCASSLKGYEQFFGPGTRLTVL.

The V and J genes are TRBV7-6 and TRBJ1-2; 7 nucleotides line up with TRBD1. In germline, CDR1 is SGHVS, CDR2 FNYEAQ. V shed 4 bases and J 4 bases; nucleotides not matched to a gene: 15. This CDR3 has 17 amino acids. The CDR3 coding sequence is TGTGCCAGCAGCTCCCCGCTTACAGGGGAGTGGTCCTATGGCTACACCTTC. Amino acid sequence: CASSSPLTGEWSYGYTF.

The CDR3 protein is CASSLRGFVIDEQFF. In DNA, the CDR3 is TGTGCCAGCAGCTTGCGGGGGTTCGTTATCGATGAGCAGTTCTTC. This chain uses TRBV7-9 with TRBJ2-1; TRBD2 aligns across 7 bases. Per the germline V gene, CDR1 is SEHNR and CDR2 is FQNEAQ (reference sequence). This CDR3 is built from 15 residues. Trimming at V came to 3 bases and at J to 8 bases, leaving 10 bases not matched to a gene.

The chain couples TRBV24-1 to TRBJ2-2, with D hard to call. CDR1 and CDR2 from the germline V gene are KGHDR and SFDVKD. With 1 base removed from V and 6 bases from J, the gap between germline ends came to 14 bases. The CDR3 runs 16 residues. CDR3 region: CATSDLPGFAAGELFF. Written as DNA, the CDR3 is TGTGCCACCAGTGATTTACCCGGGTTTGCGGCCGGGGAGCTGTTTTTT.

The chain joins TRBV10-1 to TRBJ2-5; TRBD2 agrees at 13 bases. This CDR3 has 14 residues. V lost 5 bases to trimming and J lost 4 bases; unmatched junction nucleotides: 1. The germline gives CDR1 WNHNN, CDR2 SYGVQD (reference sequence). This CDR3 reads CASSRLAGGETQYF. The CDR3 nucleotides read TGCGCCAGCAGTCGACTAGCGGGAGGAGAGACCCAGTACTTC.